The 4 T cell receptor beta chains in this list originate from one sample, sequenced in a study of blood T cell repertoires in COVID-19. Produced via immunoSEQ multiplex PCR; TCRdb's table is partial and in-frame only. The table has around 140,000 clones, roughly 84% seen once. The sequenced sample consisted of peripheral blood. Receptor source: a human donor in a cohort sampled during active COVID-19.

The chain uses TRBV28 and TRBJ1-4; tentative D call: TRBD1 (6 bases). CDR1 MDHEN and CDR2 SYDVKM come from the germline V gene. The length of the CDR3 is 12 residues. V lost 10 bases and J 7 bases, leaving 13 bases between the germline ends. CDR3 loop: CATLLRGEKLFF. DNA of the CDR3: TGTGCCACTCTACTCAGGGGTGAAAAACTGTTTTTT.

The V and J genes are TRBV7-8 and TRBJ1-1; tentative D call: TRBD1 (5 bases). The CDR3 is made up of 13 amino acids. The V end was cut by 7 bases, the J end by 1 base, with 10 bases between. CDR1 is SGHVS, CDR2 FQNEAQ, per germline. The CDR3 region has the DNA TGTGCCAGCAACCCTACAGGGAACACTGAAGCTTTCTTT. Translating gives CASNPTGNTEAFF.

The gene calls are TRBV4-1 and TRBJ2-1, with D maybe TRBD2 (6 bases). The germline CDR1 and CDR2 sequences are MGHRA and YSYEKL. With 1 base removed from V and 6 bases from J, the gap between germline ends came to 13 bases. The CDR3 spans 15 residues. CDR3 sequence: CASSQGLGAVNEQFF. In DNA form, the CDR3 reads TGCGCCAGCAGCCAAGGACTAGGGGCGGTCAATGAGCAGTTCTTC.

The chain couples TRBV19 to TRBJ1-5; TRBD1 matches at 7 bases. V shed 6 bases and J 0 bases; nucleotides not matched to a gene: 5. The CDR3 loop spans 15 amino acids. CDR1 and CDR2 (germline): LNHDA, SQIVND (reference sequence). The CDR3 DNA is TGTGCCAGTAGCAATCGACAGGGTAGCAATCAGCCCCAGCATTTT. Protein: CASSNRQGSNQPQHF.